This T cell receptor (beta chain) derives from a study of shared clonotypes between healthy human individuals. Broader study findings: The study's rarefaction showed incomplete sorted-subset sequencing despite large depth. Compared with memory subsets, naive subsets generally had larger estimated richness.

Of note for this clone: The antigen is not known.

Researchers ran the assay at a deep level. Generated by immunoSEQ multiplex PCR, the TCRdb table keeps only in-frame clones and is missing some. Of around 1.5 million clones in the sample, 95% to 99% were seen once. A CD45RA+ naive subset and a CD45RA-negative memory subset were split from CD4+ cells. The CDR3 has 15 amino acids. Germline trimming cut 0 bases from V and 3 bases from J; bases unmatched to any gene: 3. The germline V gene encodes CDR1 SGHTS and CDR2 YDEGEE. This receptor was obtained from a man under 40 in good health. V gene TRBV5-8 combines with J gene TRBJ1-2, with 9 bases that match TRBD1. Sequenced: naive CD4+ T cells sorted from blood. Subset: CD45RA+ positively selected. Here the CDR3 DNA reads TGTGCCAGCAGCTTGGGGACAGGGGTAGACTATGGCTACACCTTC. As protein: CASSLGTGVDYGYTF.